What follows are 29 T cell receptor beta chains derived from one specimen sequenced in a study of blood T cell repertoires in COVID-19. Sequenced by immunoSEQ multiplex PCR; TCRdb stores in-frame clones only, minus some. The sample contains 130,000 or so clones, almost 80% of which appear only once. Sequencing used peripheral blood. These receptor sequences come from a human donor in a cohort sampled during active COVID-19.

The chain's CDR3 is CASSLVWSSYNEQFF. The CDR3 DNA sequence: TGTGCCAGCAGCTTAGTCTGGAGCTCCTACAATGAGCAGTTCTTC. The genes are TRBV7-2 and TRBJ2-1; D is ambiguous. CDR3 length: 15 residues. The germline gives CDR1 SGHTA, CDR2 FQGNSA. The V and J ends lost 1 base and 0 bases respectively, with 7 bases between them.

The genes are TRBV5-1 and TRBJ2-7, with D possibly being TRBD1 (6 bases). CDR1 and CDR2 from the germline V gene are SGHRS and YFSETQ. V lost 1 base, J lost 2 bases, and 10 bases lay in between. The CDR3 is made up of 14 amino acids. This CDR3 is CASSLSTGTYEQYF. CDR3 sequence (DNA): TGCGCCAGCAGCTTGTCGACAGGAACCTACGAGCAGTACTTC.

This clone was found a few times. V gene TRBV6-5 combines with J gene TRBJ1-2; 7 bases are a match to TRBD1. CDR3 length: 15 amino acids. The ends lost 6 bases at V and 4 bases at J; junction bases unmatched: 11. Germline values: CDR1 MNHEY, CDR2 SVGAGI. The CDR3 here is CASSRDREGGYGYTF. As DNA, the CDR3 is TGTGCCAGCAGCCGAGACAGGGAAGGAGGCTATGGCTACACCTTC.

This rearrangement joins TRBV10-3 to TRBJ2-3; 8 bases match TRBD2. V lost 2 bases and J lost 0; bases outside the gene matches: 10. This CDR3 comprises 18 residues. The germline V gene has CDR1 ENHRY and CDR2 SYGVKD. CDR3 sequence reads: CAISEGAGAQGSTDTQYF. In nucleotides, the CDR3 is TGTGCCATCAGTGAGGGAGCGGGGGCCCAGGGTAGCACAGATACGCAGTATTTT.

This clone was seen a single time. The chain joins TRBV10-2 to TRBJ1-1; tentative D call: TRBD1 (6 bases). This CDR3 contains 13 residues. CDR1 and CDR2 (germline): WSHSY, SAAADI. Trimming took 9 bases from V and 3 from J, leaving 14 bases between them. The CDR3 DNA reads TGCGCCAGTACTCGGACAGTCGACACTGAAGCTTTCTTT. Its protein is CASTRTVDTEAFF.

The chain couples TRBV6-2 or TRBV6-3 to TRBJ2-7, with 7 positions matching TRBD2. Germline CDR1 MNHEY, CDR2 SVGEGT. J lost 3 bases, V lost 2 bases, and 1 base had no gene match. The CDR3 has 13 amino acids. This CDR3 reads CASSYGLVYEQYF. The DNA of the CDR3 is TGTGCCAGCAGTTACGGACTAGTCTACGAGCAGTACTTC.

This chain joins TRBV6-1 and TRBJ1-6; tentatively, D is TRBD1 (6 bases). The CDR3 covers 15 residues. CDR1 is MNHNS and CDR2 is SASEGT in the germline V gene. Trimming removed 3 bases at V and 7 bases at J, with 13 bases between. Here the CDR3 DNA reads TGTGCCAGCAGTGACCGACAGGAACGGAATTCACCCCTCCACTTT. Protein product: CASSDRQERNSPLHF.

The chain employs TRBV7-5 and TRBJ1-2; TRBD1 is the table's D call, not checked against the DNA. TRBV7-5 is a known pseudogene. This CDR3 has 15 amino acids. CDR3 sequence reads: CARSYGTGPRYGYTF. The CDR3 bases are TGTGCCAGAAGCTATGGGACAGGTCCTCGGTATGGCTACACCTTC.

This clone appeared once. The chain is built from TRBV6-2 or TRBV6-3 and TRBJ2-5; a weak D match, TRBD1 (5 bases). This CDR3 contains 14 residues. Trimming left V 4 bases short and J 4 bases short, with 13 bases between. Germline CDR1 reads MNHEY; CDR2 reads SVGEGT. The DNA of the CDR3 is TGTGCCAGCAGTTCCAGGGAAGGCGGAGAGACCCAGTACTTC. This codes for CASSSREGGETQYF.

This clone was found once. CDR3 amino acids: CASSSPISGGPDTQYF. In DNA form, the CDR3 reads TGTGCCAGCAGCTCCCCCATCAGCGGGGGTCCAGATACGCAGTATTTT. V usage is TRBV7-3 and J usage is TRBJ2-3, with 8 bases identical to TRBD2. The CDR3 is 16 amino acids. J was trimmed by 4 bases and V by 4 bases; bases with no gene match: 10. The germline gives CDR1 SGHTA, CDR2 FQGTGA. Full variable domain (rest looked up from reference TRBV7-3 and TRBJ2-3): GAGVSQTPSNKVTEKGKYVELRCDPISGHTALYWYRQSLGQGPEFLIYFQGTGAADDSGLPNDRFFAVRPEGSVSTLKIQRTERGDSAVYLCASSSPISGGPDTQYFGPGTRLTVL.

V is TRBV14 and J is TRBJ2-7, with D possibly matching TRBD2 (7 bases). The length of the CDR3 is 17 residues. CDR1 SGHDN and CDR2 FVKESK come from the germline V gene. V was shortened by 4 bases and J by 0 bases, with 19 bases between the two germline ends. CDR3 sequence reads: CASSPNRRGANSYEQYF. CDR3 bases: TGTGCCAGCAGCCCGAATCGACGGGGGGCGAACTCCTACGAGCAGTACTTC.

This chain connects TRBV7-2 to TRBJ1-1; D is possibly TRBD1 (5 bases). V was shortened by 5 bases and J by 6 bases, with 16 bases between the two germline ends. CDR1 and CDR2 from the germline V gene are SGHTA and FQGNSA. This CDR3 is 14 amino acids long. The CDR3 bases are TGTGCCAGCAGCCCAGACAGCCGAACCCCTGAAGCTTTCTTT. It codes for CASSPDSRTPEAFF.

This chain uses TRBV30 with TRBJ2-2; the match to TRBD1 covers 7 bases. CDR3 length equals 15 residues. After removal of 2 bases from V and 1 base from J, the junction contained 4 bases not matched to a gene. Germline CDR1 is GTSNPN and CDR2 is SVGIG (reference sequence). The chain's CDR3 is CAWSRRDRNTGELFF. In DNA, the CDR3 is TGTGCCTGGAGTCGAAGGGACAGGAACACCGGGGAGCTGTTTTTT.

The V call is TRBV5-4, the J call TRBJ1-5; D is ambiguous. From germline, CDR1 is SGHNT and CDR2 YYREEE (reference sequence). Deletions cut 2 bases from V and 10 bases from J, with 10 bases between. The CDR3 spans 12 residues. The CDR3 spells CASSLTRFPQHF. The DNA for the CDR3 is TGTGCCAGCAGCTTAACTAGGTTCCCCCAGCATTTT.

This chain links TRBV7-8 with TRBJ2-7; D is unclear. Per germline, CDR1 SGHVS and CDR2 FQNEAQ. The CDR3 extends over 15 amino acids. The ends were cut back, 1 base at V and 3 bases at J, with 13 bases in the middle. The CDR3 sequence is CASSLGWSPNYEQYF. For the CDR3, the DNA is TGTGCCAGCAGCTTAGGTTGGAGCCCGAACTACGAGCAGTACTTC.

This clone has more than one count but fewer than ten. This chain uses TRBV6-5 with TRBJ2-4, with D perhaps matching TRBD1 (6 bases). The CDR3 is 14 residues long. The germline CDR1 and CDR2 sequences are MNHEY and SVGAGI. V was cut by 7 bases and J by 1 base, with 11 bases left in between. This chain's CDR3 is CASKNTGAKNIQYF. Here the CDR3 DNA reads TGTGCCAGCAAAAACACAGGGGCCAAAAACATTCAGTACTTC.

This clone occurred once. The chain combines TRBV19 with TRBJ1-1, with a tentative D call TRBD1 (6 bases). This CDR3 comprises 13 residues. Germline V CDR1 and CDR2: LNHDA, SQIVND (reference sequence). V lost 3 bases, J lost 6 bases, and 11 bases lay in between. Here the CDR3 DNA reads TGTGCCAGTAGTATGGAGGCAGGGGCTGAAGCTTTCTTT. Encoded protein: CASSMEAGAEAFF.

This chain uses TRBV27 with TRBJ2-4, with TRBD1 matching over 7 bases. This CDR3 has 18 residues. Germline values: CDR1 MNHEY, CDR2 SMNVEV (reference sequence). V shed 2 bases and J 0 bases; nucleotides not matched to a gene: 10. The CDR3 sequence: CASSLRGPGTLAKNIQYF. Written as DNA, the CDR3 is TGTGCCAGCAGTTTAAGGGGGCCAGGTACCCTAGCCAAAAACATTCAGTACTTC.

The chain is built from TRBV5-6 and TRBJ1-6; 7 bases fit TRBD1. The CDR3 has 13 amino acids. V shed 2 bases and J 10 bases; nucleotides not matched to a gene: 3. Looked up from germline, CDR1 is SGHDT and CDR2 is YYEEEE. This CDR3 is CASSLTGESPLHF. In DNA form, the CDR3 reads TGTGCCAGCAGCTTAACAGGGGAATCACCCCTCCACTTT.

The V gene is TRBV5-1, the J gene TRBJ1-1, with a weak D call TRBD1 (6 bases). This CDR3 has 14 amino acids. Trimming took off 1 base at V and 2 bases at J, with 9 bases between the two ends. Germline V gene data show CDR1 as SGHRS and CDR2 as YFSETQ. The CDR3 coding sequence is TGCGCCAGCAGCTTGCAAGGGGGAAACACTGAAGCTTTCTTT. Its translation: CASSLQGGNTEAFF. Combining the CDR3 with reference TRBV5-1 and TRBJ1-1 gives the whole variable domain KAGVTQTPRYLIKTRGQQVTLSCSPISGHRSVSWYQQTPGQGLQFLFEYFSETQRNKGNFPGRFSGRQFSNSRSEMNVSTLELGDSALYLCASSLQGGNTEAFFGQGTRLTVV.

The chain is built from TRBV15 and TRBJ1-2; perhaps TRBD1 as D (5 bases). This CDR3 is 13 amino acids long. V lost 1 base and J 6 bases, leaving 9 bases between the germline ends. Germline CDR1 is LNHNV and CDR2 is YYDKDF (reference sequence). The CDR3 nucleotides read TGTGCCACCAGCAGAGGGGGCAGGGATGGCTACACCTTC. Encoded protein: CATSRGGRDGYTF.

The chain combines TRBV13 with TRBJ2-1, with 8 bases identical to TRBD2. The CDR3 contains 16 residues. Germline V gene data show CDR1 as PRHDT and CDR2 as FYEKMQ (reference sequence). Losses at the gene ends were 5 bases for V and 2 bases for J; bases not matched to a gene: 8. In nucleotides, the CDR3 is TGTGCCAGCAGCCCGGGGAGCGGGAGAGCCTACAATGAGCAGTTCTTC. Translating gives CASSPGSGRAYNEQFF.

The chain joins TRBV7-8 to TRBJ2-7, with 9 nucleotides matching TRBD2. Germline CDR1 SGHVS, CDR2 FQNEAQ. V trimming: 1 base; J trimming: 3 bases; junction bases outside the gene matches: 7. The CDR3 totals 16 residues. The CDR3 DNA reads TGTGCCAGCAGCTTAGGAGGGGGACTAGCTTTCTACGAGCAGTACTTC. Encoded protein: CASSLGGGLAFYEQYF. The entire variable domain, with the rest obtained from reference TRBV7-8 and TRBJ2-7, is as follows: GAGVSQSPRYKVAKRGQDVALRCDPISGHVSLFWYQQALGQGPEFLTYFQNEAQLDKSGLPSDRFFAERPEGSVSTLKIQRTQQEDSAVYLCASSLGGGLAFYEQYFGPGTRLTVT.

This chain uses TRBV15 with TRBJ2-7; weak D call: TRBD1 (5 bases). Trimming pared 1 base from V and 3 bases from J, leaving 10 bases between. Germline CDR1 is LNHNV and CDR2 is YYDKDF (reference sequence). The CDR3 contains 14 residues. The CDR3 nucleotides read TGTGCCACCAGCAGAGGCACAGGATTCTACGAGCAGTACTTC. As protein: CATSRGTGFYEQYF.

This clone turned up a few times. This chain links TRBV7-9 with TRBJ2-7, with 15 bases fitting TRBD2. Losses at the gene ends were 5 bases for V and 5 bases for J; bases not matched to a gene: 19. From germline, CDR1 is SEHNR and CDR2 FQNEAQ (reference sequence). CDR3 length: 20 residues. The CDR3, as DNA: TGTGCCAGCAGCAATTTCCTTAGGGGACTAGCGGGAGGACAAAACCACGAGCAGTACTTC. Translation gives CASSNFLRGLAGGQNHEQYF.

The chain combines TRBV28 with TRBJ1-6, with 12 positions matching TRBD1. In germline, CDR1 is MDHEN, CDR2 SYDVKM. This CDR3 region has 15 residues. V gave up 6 bases and J gave up 8 bases; unmatched junction bases: 5. This CDR3 reads CASRTGQGADSPLHF. The CDR3 DNA sequence: TGTGCCAGCAGAACGGGACAGGGGGCGGATTCACCCCTCCACTTT.

The chain uses TRBV10-3 and TRBJ2-5, with TRBD1 identical over 10 bases. Looked up from germline, CDR1 is ENHRY and CDR2 is SYGVKD. CDR3 length: 16 residues. V trimming: 2 bases; J trimming: 4 bases; junction bases outside the gene matches: 7. For the CDR3, the DNA is TGTGCCATCAGTGAGCGATCCGGGACAGGGGTAGAGACCCAGTACTTC. Residues: CAISERSGTGVETQYF.

This chain's CDR3 is CSVVQPSYEQYF. The CDR3 nucleotides read TGCAGCGTTGTACAGCCGTCCTACGAGCAGTACTTC. The chain carries TRBV29-1 and TRBJ2-7, with D unclear. This CDR3 comprises 12 residues. Germline V lookup: CDR1 SQVTM, CDR2 ANQGSEA. Between the trimmed V and J ends, which lost 4 bases and 1 base, there was a span of 8 bases.

DNA of the CDR3: TGCGCCAGCAGCCCGTCCCTCTTCGGACAGGGCCGGCAGCCCCAGCATTTT. It encodes CASSPSLFGQGRQPQHF. The genes are TRBV4-1 and TRBJ1-5; 8 nucleotides align to TRBD1. This CDR3 has 17 amino acids. Germline values: CDR1 MGHRA, CDR2 YSYEKL. V gave up 4 bases and J gave up 7 bases; unmatched junction bases: 15.